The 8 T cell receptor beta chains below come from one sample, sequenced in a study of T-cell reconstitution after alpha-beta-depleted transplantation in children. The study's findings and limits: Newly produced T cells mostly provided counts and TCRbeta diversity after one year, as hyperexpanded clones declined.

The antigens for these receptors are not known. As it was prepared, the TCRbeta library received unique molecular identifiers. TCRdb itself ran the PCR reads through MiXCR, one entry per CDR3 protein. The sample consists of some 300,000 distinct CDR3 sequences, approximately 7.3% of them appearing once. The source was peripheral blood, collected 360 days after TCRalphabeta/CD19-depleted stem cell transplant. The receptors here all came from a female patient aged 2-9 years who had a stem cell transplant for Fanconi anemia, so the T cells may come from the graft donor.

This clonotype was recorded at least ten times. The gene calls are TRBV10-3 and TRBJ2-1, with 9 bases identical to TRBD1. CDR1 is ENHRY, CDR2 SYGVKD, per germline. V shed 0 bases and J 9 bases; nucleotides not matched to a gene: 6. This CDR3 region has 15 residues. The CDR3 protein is CAISESKQGAIEQFF. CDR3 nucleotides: TGTGCCATCAGTGAGTCCAAACAGGGGGCGATTGAGCAGTTCTTC.

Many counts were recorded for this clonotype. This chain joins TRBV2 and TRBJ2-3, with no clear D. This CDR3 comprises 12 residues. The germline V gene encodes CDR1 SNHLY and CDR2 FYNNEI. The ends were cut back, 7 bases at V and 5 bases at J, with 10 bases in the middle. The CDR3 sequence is CASTPHLDTQYF. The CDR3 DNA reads TGTGCCAGCACACCCCATCTAGATACGCAGTATTTT.

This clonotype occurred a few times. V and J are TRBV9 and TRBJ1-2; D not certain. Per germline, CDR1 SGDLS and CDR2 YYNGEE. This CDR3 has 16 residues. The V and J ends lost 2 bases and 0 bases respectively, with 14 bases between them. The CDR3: CASSVGLGGTNYGYTF. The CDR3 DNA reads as TGTGCCAGCAGCGTCGGGTTGGGCGGTACTAACTATGGCTACACCTTC.

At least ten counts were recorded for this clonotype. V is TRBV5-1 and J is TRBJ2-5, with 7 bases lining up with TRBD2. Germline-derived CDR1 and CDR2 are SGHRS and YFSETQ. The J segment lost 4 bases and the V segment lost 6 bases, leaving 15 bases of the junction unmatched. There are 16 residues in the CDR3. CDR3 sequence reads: CASIPFPTSSLETQYF. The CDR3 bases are TGCGCCAGCATCCCCTTTCCGACTAGCAGTTTAGAGACCCAGTACTTC. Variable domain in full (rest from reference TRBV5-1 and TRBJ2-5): KAGVTQTPRYLIKTRGQQVTLSCSPISGHRSVSWYQQTPGQGLQFLFEYFSETQRNKGNFPGRFSGRQFSNSRSEMNVSTLELGDSALYLCASIPFPTSSLETQYFGPGTRLLVL.

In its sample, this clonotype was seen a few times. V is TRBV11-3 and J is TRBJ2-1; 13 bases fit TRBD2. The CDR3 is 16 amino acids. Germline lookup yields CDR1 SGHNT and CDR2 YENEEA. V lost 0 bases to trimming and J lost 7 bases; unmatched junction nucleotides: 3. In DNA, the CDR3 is TGTGCCAGCAGCTTAGAACTAGCGGGAGGGCCAAATGAGCAGTTCTTC. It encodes CASSLELAGGPNEQFF.

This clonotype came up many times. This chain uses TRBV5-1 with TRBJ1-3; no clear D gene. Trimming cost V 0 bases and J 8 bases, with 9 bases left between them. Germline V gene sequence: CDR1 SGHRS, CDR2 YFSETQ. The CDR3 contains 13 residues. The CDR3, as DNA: TGCGCCAGCAGCTTGGCCGGACTGGACACCATATATTTT. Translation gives CASSLAGLDTIYF.

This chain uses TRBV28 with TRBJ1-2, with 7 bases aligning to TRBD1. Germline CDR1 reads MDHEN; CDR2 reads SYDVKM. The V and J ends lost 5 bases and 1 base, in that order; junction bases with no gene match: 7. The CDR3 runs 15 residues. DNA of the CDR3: TGTGCCAGCAGTAACCCGGGACAGAGTAACTATGGCTACACCTTC. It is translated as CASSNPGQSNYGYTF.

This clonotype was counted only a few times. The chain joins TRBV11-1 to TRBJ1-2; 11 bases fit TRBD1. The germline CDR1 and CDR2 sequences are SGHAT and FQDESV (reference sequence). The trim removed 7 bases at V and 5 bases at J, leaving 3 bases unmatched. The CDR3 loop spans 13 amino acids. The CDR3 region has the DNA TGTGCCAGCACCGGGACAGGGGGTTATGGCTACACCTTC. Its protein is CASTGTGGYGYTF.